These 30 T cell receptor beta chains came from one sample sequenced in a study of Ad26.COV2.S vaccination and SARS-CoV-2 variants (TCRdb year 2021). The label giving this sample's treatment or condition can be read as: about 20 received Ad26.COV2.S at low or high dose, single or two shots; 5 received placebo; per-sample allocation not given. Repertoires of vaccine and placebo recipients were sequenced from samples taken on day 63 after the first injection. Library construction relied on the immunoSEQ multiplex PCR assay. TCRdb carries this immuneACCESS record with in-frame sequences only. Its versions omit some clonotypes, under half of them owing to an unresolved V gene in the studies checked, with the rest unexplained. The sample records over 400,000 clones, about 90% of which are singletons. In total, the top ten clones hold about 1.7% of the sample. Sequencing used peripheral blood, obtained in a trial of Ad26.COV2.S vaccine versus placebo. The receptors derive from a person between 18 and 65 years old who received the Ad26.COV2.S COVID-19 vaccine or a placebo.

A single count supports this clone. This rearrangement joins TRBV28 to TRBJ2-1, with TRBD2 matching over 7 bases. Germline V lookup: CDR1 MDHEN, CDR2 SYDVKM. Trimming at V came to 4 bases and at J to 1 base, leaving 10 bases not matched to a gene. This CDR3 is 17 amino acids long. The CDR3 DNA is TGTGCCAGCAGTTACAATCCCCGGGGGGTTTCCTACAATGAGCAGTTCTTC. This sequence encodes CASSYNPRGVSYNEQFF.

The chain employs TRBV13 and TRBJ1-2; the match to TRBD1 covers 7 bases. Looked up from germline, CDR1 is PRHDT and CDR2 is FYEKMQ (reference sequence). The trim removed 5 bases at V and 7 bases at J, leaving 7 bases unmatched. CDR3 length: 13 residues. CDR3 region: CASSPQTGVGYTF. The CDR3 DNA sequence: TGTGCCAGCAGCCCTCAAACAGGGGTTGGCTACACCTTC.

The V gene is TRBV13, the J gene TRBJ2-7, with 13 bases identical to TRBD2. Germline CDR1 reads PRHDT; CDR2 reads FYEKMQ (reference sequence). The trim removed 8 bases at V and 4 bases at J, leaving 17 bases unmatched. The CDR3 is made up of 18 amino acids. The CDR3 protein is CASFLARFGLAGEYEQYF. In DNA form, the CDR3 reads TGTGCCAGCTTCCTAGCCCGGTTTGGACTAGCGGGGGAGTACGAGCAGTACTTC.

There are a few counts of this clone. The chain is built from TRBV7-9 and TRBJ1-5, with 7 nucleotides matching TRBD1. The CDR3 totals 13 residues. The germline V gene encodes CDR1 SEHNR and CDR2 FQNEAQ (reference sequence). Trimming cost V 4 bases and J 6 bases; bases outside gene matches: 3. The chain's CDR3 is CASSSGQPQPQHF. In DNA form, the CDR3 reads TGTGCCAGCAGCTCGGGACAGCCTCAGCCCCAGCATTTT.

The V and J genes are TRBV4-1 and TRBJ1-2; unclear D gene. The CDR3 length is 12 residues. Germline CDR1 and CDR2: MGHRA and YSYEKL. The V gene lost 6 bases and the J gene lost 1 base, with 6 bases spanning the gap. The DNA for the CDR3 is TGCGCCAGCAGAGGGCTTAACTATGGCTACACCTTC. This gives the protein CASRGLNYGYTF.

V and J are TRBV6-6 and TRBJ2-1; TRBD1 matches 8 bases. The V and J ends lost 6 bases and 10 bases, in that order; junction bases with no gene match: 8. The CDR3 is 13 residues long. Germline assignment: CDR1 MNHNY and CDR2 SVGAGI (reference sequence). The CDR3 here is CASRETGVREQFF. CDR3 DNA: TGTGCCAGCAGGGAGACAGGGGTGAGGGAGCAGTTCTTC.

This rearrangement joins TRBV30 to TRBJ1-2, with 8 bases aligning to TRBD1. This CDR3 has 13 residues. With V trimmed by 2 bases and J by 4 bases, 3 bases remained unmatched. Germline V gene lookup returns CDR1 GTSNPN and CDR2 SVGIG (reference sequence). The CDR3 region is CAWSRDRGYGYTF. The CDR3 bases are TGTGCCTGGAGTAGAGACAGGGGCTATGGCTACACCTTC.

The chain is built from TRBV4-3 and TRBJ2-1; TRBD2 aligns across 11 bases. V shed 3 bases, J shed 7 bases, and the junction held 17 bases outside the gene matches. Germline assignment: CDR1 LGHNA and CDR2 YSLEER. The CDR3 is made up of 19 amino acids. CDR3 in amino acids: CASSQRQGGSGGAGNEQFF. Written as DNA, the CDR3 is TGCGCCAGCAGCCAGCGACAGGGAGGTAGCGGGGGGGCCGGGAATGAGCAGTTCTTC.

This rearrangement joins TRBV18 to TRBJ1-4; 8 bases line up with TRBD1. CDR3 length: 16 residues. V lost 3 bases, J lost 0 bases, and 3 bases stayed unmatched. The germline V gene has CDR1 KGHSH and CDR2 LQKENI. CDR3 sequence: CASSPVQGATNEKLFF. CDR3 sequence (DNA): TGTGCCAGCTCACCGGTACAGGGGGCAACTAATGAAAAACTGTTTTTT.

The V call is TRBV4-1, the J call TRBJ1-2, with 7 nucleotides matching TRBD1. The CDR3 consists of 14 residues. Germline V gene data show CDR1 as MGHRA and CDR2 as YSYEKL. The junction had 10 bases not matched to a gene; V was cut back by 4 bases and J by 8 bases. Written as DNA, the CDR3 is TGCGCCAGCAGCCGGGGGTTACAGGGGAACGGCTACACCTTC. Protein: CASSRGLQGNGYTF.

V and J are TRBV4-3 and TRBJ2-3; D unresolved. The V end was cut by 0 bases, the J end by 4 bases, with 11 bases between. The CDR3 runs 15 residues. CDR1 and CDR2 from the germline V gene are LGHNA and YSLEER. The chain's CDR3 is CASSQDLTRADTQYF. In DNA form, the CDR3 reads TGCGCCAGCAGCCAAGATCTGACTCGGGCAGATACGCAGTATTTT.

Comment on this clone: This specimen includes other DNA sequences encoding the same CDR3. This chain connects TRBV4-3 to TRBJ2-7; D is possibly TRBD2 (6 bases). Germline CDR1 reads LGHNA; CDR2 reads YSLEER. The V end was cut by 0 bases, the J end by 4 bases, with 10 bases between. CDR3 size: 14 residues. The CDR3 DNA reads as TGCGCCAGCAGCCAAGACGGGGGTGGATACGAGCAGTACTTC. Translating gives CASSQDGGGYEQYF.

The chain joins TRBV6-2 or TRBV6-3 to TRBJ2-4, with TRBD2 as a possible D gene (6 bases). Looked up from germline, CDR1 is MNHEY and CDR2 is SVGEGT. Trimming stripped 2 bases from V and 3 bases from J, with 8 bases between. The CDR3 contains 14 residues. This CDR3 reads CASSYLGGKNIQYF. In DNA form, the CDR3 reads TGTGCCAGCAGTTACCTGGGGGGCAAAAACATTCAGTACTTC.

The chain is built from TRBV2 and TRBJ2-3, with TRBD1 as a possible D gene (6 bases). V lost 7 bases and J 2 bases, leaving 7 bases between the germline ends. The germline V gene encodes CDR1 SNHLY and CDR2 FYNNEI. This CDR3 contains 12 residues. CDR3 nucleotides: TGTGCCAGCACAGGGGTCACAGATACGCAGTATTTT. It translates to CASTGVTDTQYF.

The chain is built from TRBV7-9 and TRBJ2-2; D uncertain. The CDR3 totals 14 residues. The V gene lost 1 base and the J gene lost 6 bases, with 9 bases spanning the gap. Germline-derived CDR1 and CDR2 are SEHNR and FQNEAQ (reference sequence). Here the CDR3 reads CASSLEELAGELFF. CDR3 coding DNA: TGTGCCAGCAGCTTAGAGGAGTTGGCCGGGGAGCTGTTTTTT. Together with reference TRBV7-9 and TRBJ2-2, the CDR3 gives the full variable domain: DTGVSQNPRHKITKRGQNVTFRCDPISEHNRLYWYRQTLGQGPEFLTYFQNEAQLEKSRLLSDRFSAERPKGSFSTLEIQRTEQGDSAMYLCASSLEELAGELFFGEGSRLTVL.

The chain carries TRBV28 and TRBJ1-2; TRBD1 might be the D (5 bases). In germline, CDR1 is MDHEN, CDR2 SYDVKM. The CDR3 covers 16 residues. The V gene lost 6 bases and the J gene lost 4 bases, with 21 bases spanning the gap. CDR3 nucleotides: TGTGCCAGCAGGATTAATCAGGGTCCCTTAACCTATGGCTACACCTTC. Encoded protein: CASRINQGPLTYGYTF.

The CDR3 spells CASSGSRGGNSPLHF. DNA of the CDR3: TGCGCCAGCAGTGGCTCCAGGGGGGGCAATTCACCCCTCCACTTT. V usage is TRBV10-1 and J usage is TRBJ1-6; 7 bases are a match to TRBD1. V was pared by 4 bases and J by 7 bases, with 7 bases of the junction left unmatched. CDR1 WNHNN and CDR2 SYGVQD come from the germline V gene (reference sequence). The CDR3 contains 15 residues.

V and J are TRBV28 and TRBJ2-7; D may be TRBD2 (5 bases). Per the germline V gene, CDR1 is MDHEN and CDR2 is SYDVKM. The CDR3 has 13 amino acids. V lost 6 bases, J lost 4 bases, and 13 bases lay in between. The DNA of the CDR3 is TGTGCCAGCAGACCGGGGTCCGGGTACGAGCAGTACTTC. Translating gives CASRPGSGYEQYF.

The gene calls are TRBV11-2 and TRBJ2-4; D is undetermined. In germline, CDR1 is SGHAT, CDR2 FQNNGV. V lost 6 bases, J lost 0 bases, and 12 bases lay in between. This CDR3 contains 15 residues. CDR3 amino acids: CASRSSLLAKNIQYF. The CDR3 nucleotides are TGTGCCAGCAGATCGAGTTTGCTAGCCAAAAACATTCAGTACTTC.

The gene calls are TRBV7-2 and TRBJ1-2, with TRBD1 identical over 8 bases. Per germline, CDR1 SGHTA and CDR2 FQGNSA. This CDR3 is built from 17 residues. The J segment lost 5 bases and the V segment lost 2 bases, leaving 13 bases of the junction unmatched. The DNA of the CDR3 is TGTGCCAGCAGCTTAACTGGGACAGGCGCTCCGTGGTATGGCTACACCTTC. It is translated as CASSLTGTGAPWYGYTF.

The V call is TRBV25-1, the J call TRBJ1-1; 8 bases line up with TRBD1. The CDR3 is made up of 13 amino acids. Germline CDR1 and CDR2: MGHDK and SYGVNS. V trimming: 6 bases; J trimming: 5 bases; junction bases outside the gene matches: 5. In DNA form, the CDR3 reads TGTGCCAGCAGATGGACAGGGAGAACTGAAGCTTTCTTT. It translates to CASRWTGRTEAFF. Based on the CDR3 plus reference TRBV25-1 and TRBJ1-1, the full variable domain is EADIYQTPRYLVIGTGKKITLECSQTMGHDKMYWYQQDPGMELHLIHYSYGVNSTEKGDLSSESTVSRIRTEHFPLTLESARPSHTSQYLCASRWTGRTEAFFGQGTRLTVV.

The gene calls are TRBV28 and TRBJ1-2; D possibly corresponds to TRBD1 (5 bases). CDR1 and CDR2 (germline): MDHEN, SYDVKM. This CDR3 contains 13 residues. Between the trimmed V and J ends, which lost 6 bases and 4 bases, there was a span of 12 bases. The CDR3 DNA follows: TGTGCCAGCAGGGGGCGTCGCCGCTATGGCTACACCTTC. It codes for CASRGRRRYGYTF.

The rearrangement uses TRBV18 and TRBJ2-2; 8 nucleotides agree with TRBD1. V dropped 9 bases and J dropped 4; count of bases not matched to a gene: 7. Germline lookup yields CDR1 KGHSH and CDR2 LQKENI. The CDR3 is 14 amino acids. The CDR3 here is CASSGQGTTGELFF. CDR3 sequence (DNA): TGTGCCAGTTCCGGACAGGGAACCACCGGGGAGCTGTTTTTT.

This sequence joins TRBV15 and TRBJ2-1, with D unresolved. V shed 6 bases and J shed 9 bases, with 15 bases lying between them. The germline CDR1 and CDR2 sequences are LNHNV and YYDKDF (reference sequence). The CDR3 runs to 13 residues. CDR3: CATSKLLSSEQFF. The CDR3 DNA reads as TGTGCCACCAGTAAACTTCTTTCGTCTGAGCAGTTCTTC.

The J gene is TRBJ1-2, the V gene TRBV4-3, with D possibly matching TRBD1 (5 bases). This CDR3 region has 17 residues. V was pared by 0 bases and J by 1 base, with 15 bases between. Germline values: CDR1 LGHNA, CDR2 YSLEER. The CDR3 loop is CASSQENSWGYNYGYTF. In DNA form, the CDR3 reads TGCGCCAGCAGCCAAGAAAACAGTTGGGGGTATAACTATGGCTACACCTTC.

The V gene is TRBV28, the J gene TRBJ1-2; D is possibly TRBD1 (5 bases). Germline V CDR1 and CDR2: MDHEN, SYDVKM. Trimming shortened V by 8 bases and J by 1 base, and 14 bases separated the two germline ends. CDR3 length: 14 residues. The CDR3 here is CASVPVRGNYGYTF. The CDR3 DNA follows: TGTGCCAGCGTGCCCGTTAGGGGTAACTATGGCTACACCTTC.

V is TRBV10-1 and J is TRBJ2-2; the D call may be TRBD1 or TRBD2 (5 bases each). Trimming pared 2 bases from V and 4 bases from J, leaving 14 bases between. Germline assignment: CDR1 WNHNN and CDR2 SYGVQD (reference sequence). CDR3 length equals 16 residues. The CDR3 is CASSEPVGDPTGELFF. The CDR3 bases are TGCGCCAGCAGTGAGCCAGTGGGGGACCCCACCGGGGAGCTGTTTTTT.

The V and J genes are TRBV5-1 and TRBJ2-6; perhaps TRBD1 as D (6 bases). The germline CDR1 and CDR2 sequences are SGHRS and YFSETQ. The V end was cut by 4 bases, the J end by 3 bases, with 11 bases between. The CDR3 is 15 residues long. Written as DNA, the CDR3 is TGCGCCAGCAGCGCCAGGGGTGGTGGGGCCAACGTCCTGACTTTC. This translates into CASSARGGGANVLTF.

The chain recombines TRBV28 with TRBJ2-5; TRBD1 aligns across 9 bases. With V trimmed by 4 bases and J by 5 bases, 11 bases remained unmatched. CDR3 length: 16 residues. Germline V gene lookup returns CDR1 MDHEN and CDR2 SYDVKM. The CDR3 nucleotides read TGTGCCAGCAGTTCCTACGGGACAGGGTATAGGGAGACCCAGTACTTC. This translates into CASSSYGTGYRETQYF.

V gene TRBV11-2 combines with J gene TRBJ2-2; 10 bases match TRBD2. The CDR3 totals 14 residues. J was trimmed by 2 bases and V by 11 bases; bases with no gene match: 5. CDR1 and CDR2 (germline): SGHAT, FQNNGV. This CDR3 reads CASVAGGNTGELFF. The CDR3 DNA sequence: TGTGCCTCGGTAGCGGGGGGTAACACCGGGGAGCTGTTTTTT. Full variable domain (rest looked up from reference TRBV11-2 and TRBJ2-2): EAGVAQSPRYKIIEKRQSVAFWCNPISGHATLYWYQQILGQGPKLLIQFQNNGVVDDSQLPKDRFSAERLKGVDSTLKIQPAKLEDSAVYLCASVAGGNTGELFFGEGSRLTVL.